The entry below gives a single T cell receptor (beta chain) sequence along with its context. Sequencing was performed with immunoSEQ multiplex PCR; in TCRdb, only in-frame clones are kept and a portion is missing. The data show tens of thousands of clones, with around 92% seen just once and 4% to 5% held by the top ten. This specimen belongs to a study of technical replicates of blood from a few donors. Trimming pared 9 bases from V and 1 base from J, leaving 7 bases between. This CDR3 has 12 amino acids. Germline V CDR1 and CDR2: MNHNY, SVGAGI (reference sequence). This receptor was identified in a human donor in good health. Some clones in this sample may be carry-over from other donors' samples. The rearrangement uses TRBV6-6 and TRBJ1-5; tentatively, D is TRBD1 (6 bases). Material: PBMCs. The CDR3 sequence is CASTGSNQPQHF. For the CDR3, the DNA is TGTGCCAGTACAGGGAGCAATCAGCCCCAGCATTTT.